This T cell receptor (beta chain) was found in a study of blood T cell repertoires in COVID-19. Study details: The United States, Italy and Spain provided the acute and convalescent COVID-19 samples. T cells, B-cell-depleted T cells, or PBMCs provided the cDNA or gDNA that served as material.

CDR3 length equals 16 residues. The germline V and J ends were trimmed by 4 bases and 4 bases, with 17 bases remaining between them. CDR1 is SGHVS, CDR2 FNYEAQ, per germline. In the study's own analysis: Amplification from reference gene primers served as the basis for estimated nucleated cell counts. Profiling relied on immunoSEQ multiplex PCR, and the TCRdb table lists in-frame clones only, not all of them. The DNA gave D and trimming, while V, J and clone size come from that table. The sample consists of about 130,000 clones, about 88% of them appearing once. Input material: peripheral blood. V usage is TRBV7-6 and J usage is TRBJ1-3, with a possible D match to TRBD1 (5 bases). The TCR originated in an elderly woman with acute or convalescent COVID-19. CDR3 amino acids: CASSSPARGSGNTIYF. Written as DNA, the CDR3 is TGTGCCAGCAGCTCCCCCGCTCGGGGGTCCGGAAACACCATATATTTT.